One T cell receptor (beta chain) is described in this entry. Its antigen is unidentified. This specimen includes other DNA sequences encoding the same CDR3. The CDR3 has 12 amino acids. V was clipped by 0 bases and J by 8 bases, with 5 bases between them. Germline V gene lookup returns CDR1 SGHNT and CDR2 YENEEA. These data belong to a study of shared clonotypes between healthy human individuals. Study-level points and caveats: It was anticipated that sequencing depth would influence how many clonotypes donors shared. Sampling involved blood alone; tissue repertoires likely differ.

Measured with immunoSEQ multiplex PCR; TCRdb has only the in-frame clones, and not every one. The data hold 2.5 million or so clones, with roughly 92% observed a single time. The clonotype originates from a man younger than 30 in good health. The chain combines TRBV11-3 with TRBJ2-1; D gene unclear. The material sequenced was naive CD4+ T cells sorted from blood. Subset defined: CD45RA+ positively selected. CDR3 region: CASSLDRDEQFF. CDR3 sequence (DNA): TGTGCCAGCAGCTTAGATCGCGATGAGCAGTTCTTC. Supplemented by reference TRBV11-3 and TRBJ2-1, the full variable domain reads EAGVVQSPRYKIIEKKQPVAFWCNPISGHNTLYWYLQNLGQGPELLIRYENEEAVDDSQLPKDRFSAERLKGVDSTLKIQPAELGDSAVYLCASSLDRDEQFFGPGTRLTVL.